This T cell receptor beta chain was sequenced during a study of radiotherapy plus CTLA-4 blockade in lung cancer. The ends were cut back, 1 base at V and 9 bases at J, with 12 bases in the middle. In germline, CDR1 is MDHEN, CDR2 SYDVKM. The CDR3 sequence is 14 residues long. The repertoire was sequenced with immunoSEQ multiplex PCR; TCRdb's copy has only in-frame clones and lacks some. The profile shows 81,000 or so clones, around 87% of them singletons. The clonotype was recovered from a human donor with non-small cell lung cancer who had stable disease on radiotherapy plus ipilimumab. Sequenced material: peripheral blood, taken from a patient treated with radiotherapy plus ipilimumab. The chain links TRBV28 to TRBJ2-2; no firm D call. Written as DNA, the CDR3 is TGTGCCAGCAGTTTATCTCCCGCAGACCGGGAGCTGTTTTTT. Its translation is CASSLSPADRELFF.